Following are 17 T cell receptor beta chains from one sample sequenced in a study of shared clonotypes between healthy human individuals (dated by TCRdb to between 2020 and 2021). CD8 naive samples consisted of CD45RO-negative cells that were positively selected for CCR7, yielding a CD45RA+CCR7+ population without TemRA cells. Libraries were constructed by the immunoSEQ multiplex PCR assay. TCRdb's version of the immuneACCESS table is confined to in-frame rearrangements and falls short of the full clone set. An unresolved V gene accounts for under half of the shortfall where checked; the remainder is of unknown origin. Across this sample there are around 2,000,000 clones, with about 95% seen only once. The ten most abundant clones make up roughly 1% of the sample. The specimen sequenced was naive CD8+ T cells sorted from blood. This specimen's cell subset or site label, per the study, means: CD45RA+CCR7+. These TCRs come from a man aged 18 to 30 in good health.

The CDR3 here is CAIRGQGVSEQYF. The CDR3 region has the DNA TGTGCCATCCGGGGACAGGGGGTCTCCGAGCAGTACTTC. The chain carries TRBV10-3 and TRBJ2-7, with 11 bases fitting TRBD1. CDR3 size: 13 residues. The junction had 6 bases not matched to a gene; V was cut back by 8 bases and J by 6 bases. CDR1 and CDR2 from the germline V gene are ENHRY and SYGVKD.

The chain employs TRBV11-2 and TRBJ2-7; D not resolved. CDR1 and CDR2 (germline): SGHAT, FQNNGV. CDR3 length: 12 amino acids. V gave up 5 bases and J gave up 6 bases, with 11 bases separating them. The CDR3 sequence is CASSRVGLEQYF. CDR3 bases: TGTGCCAGCAGCCGAGTGGGCCTCGAGCAGTACTTC.

This clone was observed a few times. This sample includes further DNA sequences coding for the same CDR3. The V gene is TRBV6-5, the J gene TRBJ2-7; 11 bases fit TRBD2. With 2 bases clipped from V and 3 bases from J, the junction kept 0 bases outside the gene matches. Germline V gene data show CDR1 as MNHEY and CDR2 as SVGAGI. The CDR3 consists of 14 residues. The CDR3 here is CASSYGTSGYEQYF. CDR3 nucleotide sequence: TGTGCCAGCAGTTACGGGACTAGCGGCTACGAGCAGTACTTC.

In its sample, this clone was seen a few times. The chain recombines TRBV7-9 with TRBJ1-2; TRBD1 aligns across 7 bases. Germline V CDR1 and CDR2: SEHNR, FQNEAQ (reference sequence). The length of the CDR3 is 13 residues. V trimming: 4 bases; J trimming: 3 bases; junction bases outside the gene matches: 2. The CDR3 region has the DNA TGTGCCAGCAGCTCCGGACAGGACTATGGCTACACCTTC. It encodes CASSSGQDYGYTF. Variable domain in full (rest from reference TRBV7-9 and TRBJ1-2): DTGVSQNPRHKITKRGQNVTFRCDPISEHNRLYWYRQTLGQGPEFLTYFQNEAQLEKSRLLSDRFSAERPKGSFSTLEIQRTEQGDSAMYLCASSSGQDYGYTFGSGTRLTVV.

This chain joins TRBV10-3 and TRBJ2-5, with D possibly matching TRBD1 (6 bases). The CDR3 contains 13 residues. Germline CDR1 and CDR2: ENHRY and SYGVKD. Trimming cost V 9 bases and J 0 bases, with 11 bases left between them. Here the CDR3 reads CAIGQQYQETQYF. CDR3 bases: TGTGCCATAGGACAGCAGTACCAAGAGACCCAGTACTTC.

This chain connects TRBV27 to TRBJ1-6; the match to TRBD1 covers 9 bases. With V trimmed by 5 bases and J by 10 bases, 12 bases remained unmatched. This CDR3 is 16 amino acids long. From germline, CDR1 is MNHEY and CDR2 SMNVEV (reference sequence). CDR3 in DNA: TGTGCCAGCAGTCCACAGCCGGGACAGGGATGGTCACCCCTCCACTTT. It codes for CASSPQPGQGWSPLHF.

The chain carries TRBV27 and TRBJ1-2; D gene uncertain. The germline V gene encodes CDR1 MNHEY and CDR2 SMNVEV (reference sequence). This CDR3 is 14 amino acids long. Trimming took off 5 bases at V and 1 base at J, with 11 bases between the two ends. CDR3 loop: CASSPLGINYGYTF. The CDR3 DNA reads as TGTGCCAGCAGTCCACTCGGGATTAACTATGGCTACACCTTC.

The rearrangement joins TRBV5-6 to TRBJ1-2, with D tentatively TRBD1 (5 bases). Trimming stripped 2 bases from V and 6 bases from J, with 17 bases between. The germline V gene encodes CDR1 SGHDT and CDR2 YYEEEE. The CDR3 is 15 residues long. CDR3: CASSFTPAGGDGYTF. In DNA, the CDR3 is TGTGCCAGCAGCTTCACCCCGGCGGGAGGGGATGGCTACACCTTC.

The chain carries TRBV7-9 and TRBJ2-2; TRBD2 matches 9 bases. The V gene's germline CDR1 is SEHNR and CDR2 FQNEAQ (reference sequence). This CDR3 region has 14 residues. V dropped 5 bases and J dropped 5; count of bases not matched to a gene: 3. The CDR3 loop reads CASSLGLATGELFF. CDR3 sequence (DNA): TGTGCCAGCAGCCTAGGACTAGCGACCGGGGAGCTGTTTTTT.

The genes are TRBV13 and TRBJ1-2; D perhaps matches TRBD1 (5 bases). Germline V lookup: CDR1 PRHDT, CDR2 FYEKMQ (reference sequence). V lost 3 bases, J lost 3 bases, and 14 bases lay in between. The CDR3 loop spans 15 amino acids. CDR3 protein: CASSFQGRVDYGYTF. As DNA, the CDR3 is TGTGCCAGCAGCTTTCAGGGACGCGTCGACTATGGCTACACCTTC. The complete variable domain, with remaining parts taken from reference TRBV13 and TRBJ1-2, reads AAGVIQSPRHLIKEKRETATLKCYPIPRHDTVYWYQQGPGQDPQFLISFYEKMQSDKGSIPDRFSAQQFSDYHSELNMSSLELGDSALYFCASSFQGRVDYGYTFGSGTRLTVV.

The V gene is TRBV7-9, the J gene TRBJ2-3, with 8 nucleotides matching TRBD2. CDR1 is SEHNR and CDR2 is FQNEAQ in the germline V gene (reference sequence). The CDR3 has 16 amino acids. V shed 2 bases, J shed 2 bases, and the junction held 6 bases outside the gene matches. CDR3 loop: CASSLIGGGTTDTQYF. The CDR3 DNA reads as TGTGCCAGCAGCTTAATAGGCGGGGGGACCACAGATACGCAGTATTTT.

The chain links TRBV30 to TRBJ2-1; D is uncertain. V was clipped by 2 bases and J by 9 bases, with 20 bases between them. This CDR3 region has 15 residues. CDR1 and CDR2 (germline): GTSNPN, SVGIG (reference sequence). CDR3 amino acids: CAWSSTASIRLEQFF. DNA of the CDR3: TGTGCCTGGAGTTCCACGGCCAGCATACGGCTTGAGCAGTTCTTC.

The chain employs TRBV11-3 and TRBJ2-3; D is possibly TRBD1 (5 bases). This CDR3 is built from 15 residues. Trimming pared 4 bases from V and 2 bases from J, leaving 13 bases between. Per the germline V gene, CDR1 is SGHNT and CDR2 is YENEEA. CDR3 in DNA: TGTGCCAGCAGCTCCCTAATGGACAACACAGATACGCAGTATTTT. This encodes CASSSLMDNTDTQYF.

V is TRBV6-1 and J is TRBJ2-7; 8 nucleotides align to TRBD2. V lost 8 bases and J lost 5; bases outside the gene matches: 11. The CDR3 has 14 residues. Germline V gene sequence: CDR1 MNHNS, CDR2 SASEGT. The DNA of the CDR3 is TGTGCCAGCCCCGCGGGGGGAGTCAGTGACGAGCAGTACTTC. Encoded protein: CASPAGGVSDEQYF.

The chain carries TRBV9 and TRBJ2-1, with D possibly being TRBD1 or TRBD2 (5 bases each). V shed 2 bases and J shed 9 bases, with 9 bases lying between them. The CDR3 totals 12 residues. The V gene's germline CDR1 is SGDLS and CDR2 YYNGEE. The DNA for the CDR3 is TGTGCCAGCAGCGTCAACGGGGCTGAGCAGTTCTTC. Its protein product is CASSVNGAEQFF.

The chain has TRBV7-9 and TRBJ1-4; no firm D call. V was clipped by 5 bases and J by 11 bases, with 24 bases between them. CDR3 length: 16 amino acids. CDR1 SEHNR and CDR2 FQNEAQ come from the germline V gene (reference sequence). CDR3 sequence reads: CASSPVDEEGYGKLFF. DNA for the CDR3: TGTGCCAGCAGCCCTGTCGACGAGGAAGGTTACGGGAAACTGTTTTTT.

This rearrangement joins TRBV7-8 to TRBJ1-4, with 7 bases lining up with TRBD1. Germline V CDR1 and CDR2: SGHVS, FQNEAQ. The CDR3 contains 15 residues. Germline trimming cut 5 bases from V and 4 bases from J; bases unmatched to any gene: 7. CDR3 sequence reads: CASSPGTAINEKLFF. The CDR3 DNA reads TGTGCCAGCAGCCCCGGGACAGCCATTAATGAAAAACTGTTTTTT.